This T cell receptor beta chain comes out of a study of breast tumors, draining lymph nodes, adjacent tissues (dated by TCRdb to 2016 to 2017). For context, the study as a whole: The study compared TCR beta repertoires across tumor, adjacent nontumor tissue and axillary lymph nodes from breast cancer patients. In human breast cancer, the study set out to assess how tumor, surrounding tissue and draining lymph node repertoires relate to one another and whether T cells might be exchanged between them. Results and caveats for the whole study, not just this receptor: The data were judged consistent with most tumor T cells deriving from the lymph node and then expanding within tumor tissue. The similarity between tumor and nontumor tissue repertoires was significantly greater in luminal-like breast cancer than in basal-like breast cancer. The study presented the conclusion that tumor T cells originate in lymph nodes as consistent with a hypothesis, not as something directly demonstrated. T-cell repertoire diversity in tumors was found to be lower than in lymph nodes but higher than in nontumor tissue, and preferential V and J gene usage was observed.

Many counts were recorded for this clonotype. Its antigen target is currently unknown. Base qualities were left out, and no much larger clone turns up one base away. Lymph node samples came from the axillary draining lymph nodes of breast cancer patients. The run used an Illumina HiSeq 2000. Multiplex PCR amplification was used to build the TCR beta chain libraries. The amplified TCR beta chain products were analyzed by high-throughput sequencing. Starting from the raw public reads, TCRdb applied fastp trimming at Q25, assembled clones with MiXCR and retained in-frame beta chains. For every CDR3 protein sequence, its rows merge into one entry that carries the most common genes and DNA. In all, the sample holds approximately 280,000 distinct CDR3 sequences, and 30% of those were seen once. The ten largest clones add up to more than 1% of the sample. The CDR3 goes from the cysteine to the phenylalanine over 16 residues. The kept DNA is CDR3 alone, 48 bases in frame from the first base. The V end gives up 3 bases and the J end 3 bases, leaving 9 bases in the junction not matched to a gene. Taken from the germline V gene (reference sequence), the CDR1 and CDR2 loops are LNHDA and SQIVND.

This receptor was identified in a female donor with breast cancer. Some clones in this sample may be carry-over from other donors' samples. The chain is made from TRBV19 and TRBJ2-3; 7 central nucleotides agree with TRBD2. Sequencing input: axillary lymph node tissue. At the DNA level, the sequence is TGTGCCAGTAGTATCTCGGCGGGAGTCGGGACAGATACGCAGTATTTT. This encodes CASSISAGVGTDTQYF.